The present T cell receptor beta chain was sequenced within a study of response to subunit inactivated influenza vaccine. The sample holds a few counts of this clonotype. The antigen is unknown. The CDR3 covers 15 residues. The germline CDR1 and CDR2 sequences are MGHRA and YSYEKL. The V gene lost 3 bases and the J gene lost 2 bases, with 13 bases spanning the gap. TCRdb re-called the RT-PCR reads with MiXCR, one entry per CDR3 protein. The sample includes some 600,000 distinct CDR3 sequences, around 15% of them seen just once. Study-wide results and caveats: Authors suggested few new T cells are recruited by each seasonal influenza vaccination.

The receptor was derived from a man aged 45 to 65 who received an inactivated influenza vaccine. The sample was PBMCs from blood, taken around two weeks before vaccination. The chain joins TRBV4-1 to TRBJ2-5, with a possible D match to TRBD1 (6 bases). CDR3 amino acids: CASSHVTTGQETQYF. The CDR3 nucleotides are TGCGCCAGCAGCCACGTTACTACAGGGCAAGAGACCCAGTACTTC.